This is a list of T cell receptor beta chains from one sample in a study of blood T cell repertoires in COVID-19. The data were produced by immunoSEQ multiplex PCR, yet TCRdb's version contains in-frame clones alone and is incomplete. The data contain under 350,000 clones, over 75% of them seen just once; the ten biggest clones take up approximately 4.1%. Sequencing input: PBMCs or T cells enriched from blood (not recorded which). These receptors were obtained from a man aged 25 to 45 who had recovered from COVID-19. Both conserved end residues are part of each CDR3. A D gene is named only where the DNA matches it firmly. The size entry is marked missing in some rows and otherwise reads once, few, many or a size class.

d_call: .
clone_size: .
j_call: TRBJ1-2
v_call: TRBV5-8
cdr3_aa: CASSQDSYGYTF
cdr3_nt: TGTGCCAGCAGCCAGGACAGCTATGGCTACACCTTC

d_call: .
clone_size: .
j_call: TRBJ2-7
v_call: TRBV9
cdr3_aa: CASSPTGGFYEQYF
cdr3_nt: TGTGCCAGCAGCCCGACTGGAGGGTTCTACGAGCAGTACTTC

d_call: TRBD1
clone_size: .
j_call: TRBJ1-1
v_call: TRBV12-3/TRBV12-4
cdr3_aa: CAIQAGGTEAFF
cdr3_nt: TGTGCCATCCAAGCAGGGGGCACTGAAGCTTTCTTT

d_call: .
clone_size: few
j_call: TRBJ2-7
v_call: TRBV7-9
cdr3_aa: CASSLAAGANEQYF
cdr3_nt: TGTGCCAGCAGCTTAGCGGCGGGGGCGAACGAGCAGTACTTC

d_call: .
clone_size: few
j_call: TRBJ1-3
v_call: TRBV30
cdr3_aa: CAGQWGSSGNTIYF
cdr3_nt: TGTGCCGGCCAATGGGGCAGCTCTGGAAACACCATATATTTT

d_call: .
clone_size: few
j_call: TRBJ2-1
v_call: TRBV19
cdr3_aa: CASSHRASGEQFF
cdr3_nt: TGTGCCAGTAGTCACAGGGCATCGGGTGAGCAGTTCTTC

d_call: .
clone_size: .
j_call: TRBJ1-2
v_call: TRBV18
cdr3_aa: CASSPGLRPYGYTF
cdr3_nt: TGTGCCAGCTCACCAGGACTTCGCCCCTATGGCTACACCTTC

d_call: .
clone_size: once
j_call: TRBJ1-1
v_call: TRBV25-1
cdr3_aa: CASSVAPNTEAFF
cdr3_nt: TGTGCCAGCAGTGTAGCCCCGAACACTGAAGCTTTCTTT

d_call: .
clone_size: .
j_call: TRBJ1-1
v_call: TRBV5-4
cdr3_aa: CASIAADTEAFF
cdr3_nt: TGTGCCAGCATCGCGGCGGACACTGAAGCTTTCTTT

d_call: TRBD1
clone_size: .
j_call: TRBJ1-4
v_call: TRBV6-6
cdr3_aa: CASFGTGDEKLFF
cdr3_nt: TGTGCCAGCTTCGGGACAGGTGACGAAAAACTGTTTTTT

d_call: .
clone_size: few
j_call: TRBJ2-7
v_call: TRBV7-2
cdr3_aa: CASSLTGPNSYEQYF
cdr3_nt: TGTGCCAGCAGCTTAACAGGACCCAACTCCTACGAGCAGTACTTC

d_call: TRBD2
clone_size: .
j_call: TRBJ2-1
v_call: TRBV2
cdr3_aa: CASSEAPGAGGSYNEQFF
cdr3_nt: TGTGCCAGCAGTGAAGCGCCCGGAGCGGGGGGGAGTTACAATGAGCAGTTCTTC

d_call: .
clone_size: once
j_call: TRBJ2-7
v_call: TRBV5-6
cdr3_aa: CASSFGGSHEQYF
cdr3_nt: TGTGCCAGCAGCTTTGGGGGGAGCCACGAGCAGTACTTC

d_call: .
clone_size: .
j_call: TRBJ2-3
v_call: TRBV3-1/TRBV3-2
cdr3_aa: CATTRGDTQYF
cdr3_nt: TGTGCCACCACACGAGGAGATACGCAGTATTTT

d_call: .
clone_size: .
j_call: TRBJ2-2
v_call: TRBV6-5
cdr3_aa: CASSSHRVRDTGELFF
cdr3_nt: TGTGCCAGCAGTTCCCACAGGGTTCGGGACACCGGGGAGCTGTTTTTT

d_call: .
clone_size: .
j_call: TRBJ2-1
v_call: TRBV25-1
cdr3_aa: CASSFTGYNEQFF
cdr3_nt: TGTGCCAGCAGTTTCACTGGTTACAATGAGCAGTTCTTC

d_call: .
clone_size: .
j_call: TRBJ2-1
v_call: TRBV3-1/TRBV3-2
cdr3_aa: CASSQAGYEQFF
cdr3_nt: TGTGCCAGCAGCCAGGCCGGGTATGAGCAGTTCTTC

d_call: TRBD2
clone_size: .
j_call: TRBJ2-1
v_call: TRBV4-2
cdr3_aa: CASSQGTSGRSYNEQFF
cdr3_nt: TGTGCCAGCAGCCAGGGGACTAGCGGGAGATCCTACAATGAGCAGTTCTTC

d_call: .
clone_size: .
j_call: TRBJ1-1
v_call: TRBV4-1
cdr3_aa: CASSPHLAAELEAFF
cdr3_nt: TGCGCCAGCAGCCCCCATTTGGCGGCTGAATTGGAAGCTTTCTTT

d_call: TRBD2
clone_size: .
j_call: TRBJ2-1
v_call: TRBV18
cdr3_aa: CASSPGLAGAYNEQFF
cdr3_nt: TGTGCCAGCTCACCAGGACTAGCGGGTGCCTACAATGAGCAGTTCTTC

d_call: TRBD1
clone_size: .
j_call: TRBJ1-2
v_call: TRBV29-1
cdr3_aa: CSVRFVGTANYGYTF
cdr3_nt: TGCAGCGTTAGATTTGTGGGGACAGCAAACTATGGCTACACCTTC

d_call: .
clone_size: .
j_call: TRBJ1-1
v_call: TRBV19
cdr3_aa: CASSIQGRVTEAFF
cdr3_nt: TGTGCCAGTAGTATACAGGGAAGGGTCACTGAAGCTTTCTTT

d_call: .
clone_size: .
j_call: TRBJ2-2
v_call: TRBV11-2
cdr3_aa: CASSLVWRAGGSTGELFF
cdr3_nt: TGTGCCAGCAGCTTAGTATGGCGGGCAGGGGGGAGCACCGGGGAGCTGTTTTTT

d_call: .
clone_size: .
j_call: TRBJ1-2
v_call: TRBV18
cdr3_aa: CASSPRFGGMENYGYTF
cdr3_nt: TGTGCCAGCTCACCCCGCTTTGGGGGGATGGAAAACTATGGCTACACCTTC

d_call: TRBD1
clone_size: .
j_call: TRBJ2-7
v_call: TRBV19
cdr3_aa: CASSTPSDRDEQYF
cdr3_nt: TGTGCCAGTAGTACTCCCTCGGACAGGGACGAGCAGTACTTC

d_call: .
clone_size: .
j_call: TRBJ2-7
v_call: TRBV7-8
cdr3_aa: CASSPDRSVNEQYF
cdr3_nt: TGTGCCAGCAGCCCCGACAGAAGTGTAAACGAGCAGTACTTC

d_call: .
clone_size: .
j_call: TRBJ2-3
v_call: TRBV23-1
cdr3_aa: CASSPGLDRSTDTQYF
cdr3_nt: TGCGCCAGCAGCCCAGGTTTGGACAGAAGCACAGATACGCAGTATTTT

d_call: .
clone_size: .
j_call: TRBJ1-1
v_call: TRBV4-1
cdr3_aa: CASSQDQGYTEAFF
cdr3_nt: TGCGCCAGCAGCCAAGATCAGGGTTACACTGAAGCTTTCTTT

d_call: .
clone_size: .
j_call: TRBJ2-1
v_call: TRBV4-1
cdr3_aa: CASSQGRQVYNEQFF
cdr3_nt: TGCGCCAGCAGCCAAGGTAGACAGGTCTACAATGAGCAGTTCTTC

d_call: TRBD1
clone_size: .
j_call: TRBJ1-3
v_call: TRBV15
cdr3_aa: CATSRGTGDVNTIYF
cdr3_nt: TGTGCCACCAGCAGAGGGACAGGGGATGTAAACACCATATATTTT

d_call: .
clone_size: .
j_call: TRBJ1-2
v_call: TRBV5-1
cdr3_aa: CASGADSGNYGYTF
cdr3_nt: TGCGCCAGTGGGGCGGACAGCGGTAACTATGGCTACACCTTC

d_call: TRBD2
clone_size: .
j_call: TRBJ2-5
v_call: TRBV9
cdr3_aa: CASSVEGGLAGVETQYF
cdr3_nt: TGTGCCAGCAGCGTAGAAGGGGGGCTAGCGGGAGTCGAGACCCAGTACTTC

d_call: .
clone_size: .
j_call: TRBJ2-1
v_call: TRBV28
cdr3_aa: CASSLILGSYNEQFF
cdr3_nt: TGTGCCAGCAGTTTAATTCTGGGCAGCTACAATGAGCAGTTCTTC

d_call: TRBD1
clone_size: .
j_call: TRBJ1-1
v_call: TRBV19
cdr3_aa: CASRTGSNTEAFF
cdr3_nt: TGTGCCAGTCGGACAGGGTCGAACACTGAAGCTTTCTTT

d_call: TRBD1
clone_size: .
j_call: TRBJ2-7
v_call: TRBV19
cdr3_aa: CAVGPTGFYEQYF
cdr3_nt: TGTGCCGTGGGCCCGACAGGGTTCTACGAGCAGTACTTC

d_call: .
clone_size: .
j_call: TRBJ1-2
v_call: TRBV10-1
cdr3_aa: CASSGQRSYGYTF
cdr3_nt: TGCGCCAGCTCCGGACAGCGATCCTATGGCTACACCTTC

d_call: .
clone_size: .
j_call: TRBJ2-5
v_call: TRBV7-2
cdr3_aa: CASSLRTTQETQYF
cdr3_nt: TGTGCCAGCAGCTTAAGGACTACCCAAGAGACCCAGTACTTC

d_call: .
clone_size: .
j_call: TRBJ1-4
v_call: TRBV6-5
cdr3_aa: CASRQGNEKLFF
cdr3_nt: TGTGCCAGCAGACAGGGTAACGAAAAACTGTTTTTT

d_call: TRBD2
clone_size: few
j_call: TRBJ2-3
v_call: TRBV9
cdr3_aa: CASSELASSTDTQYF
cdr3_nt: TGTGCCAGCAGCGAACTAGCGTCTAGCACAGATACGCAGTATTTT

d_call: .
clone_size: .
j_call: TRBJ1-1
v_call: TRBV19
cdr3_aa: CASSIWQPNTEAFF
cdr3_nt: TGTGCCAGTAGTATCTGGCAACCGAACACTGAAGCTTTCTTT

d_call: TRBD2
clone_size: .
j_call: TRBJ2-3
v_call: TRBV3-1/TRBV3-2
cdr3_aa: CASRRYSGSTDTQYF
cdr3_nt: TGTGCCAGCAGACGGTATAGCGGGAGCACAGATACGCAGTATTTT

d_call: .
clone_size: .
j_call: TRBJ2-7
v_call: TRBV3-1/TRBV3-2
cdr3_aa: CASSPDTWYEQYF
cdr3_nt: TGTGCCAGCAGCCCGGACACCTGGTACGAGCAGTACTTC

d_call: TRBD1
clone_size: .
j_call: TRBJ1-5
v_call: TRBV28
cdr3_aa: CASSRQGANYFGNQPQHF
cdr3_nt: TGTGCCAGCAGTCGACAGGGGGCGAACTATTTCGGCAATCAGCCCCAGCATTTT

d_call: .
clone_size: .
j_call: TRBJ1-5
v_call: TRBV7-8
cdr3_aa: CASSLGRVQGNQPQHF
cdr3_nt: TGTGCCAGCAGCTTAGGGAGGGTTCAGGGTAATCAGCCCCAGCATTTT

d_call: .
clone_size: .
j_call: TRBJ2-7
v_call: TRBV14
cdr3_aa: CASSQVVAPLSEQYF
cdr3_nt: TGTGCCAGCAGCCAAGTAGTAGCGCCTCTTTCCGAGCAGTACTTC

d_call: .
clone_size: few
j_call: TRBJ2-7
v_call: TRBV19
cdr3_aa: CASSIGGGSSYEQYF
cdr3_nt: TGTGCCAGTAGTATAGGGGGCGGAAGTTCCTACGAGCAGTACTTC

d_call: .
clone_size: .
j_call: TRBJ2-2
v_call: TRBV12-3/TRBV12-4
cdr3_aa: CASSLAFTGELFF
cdr3_nt: TGTGCCAGCAGTTTAGCCTTCACCGGGGAGCTGTTTTTT

d_call: .
clone_size: .
j_call: TRBJ1-5
v_call: TRBV5-1
cdr3_aa: CASSLAGQPQHF
cdr3_nt: TGCGCCAGCAGCTTGGCAGGGCAGCCCCAGCATTTT